A selection of T cell receptor beta chains follows, all from one sample in a study of OX40 agonist ivuxolimab in advanced cancers. Profiled with immunoSEQ multiplex PCR; TCRdb holds only in-frame clones, not every one. Found here are some 80,000 clones, 70% to 90% of them singletons; the top ten hold more than 0.6%. The sequencing here drew on CD4+ or CD8+ T cells sorted from blood, taken in a trial of the OX40 agonist ivuxolimab. These receptors all come from an adult with an advanced solid tumor such as melanoma, head and neck, liver or kidney cancer. Both conserved end residues are part of each CDR3. The D gene is left open where the match is weak. The size entry is marked missing in some rows and otherwise reads once, few, many or a size class.

abundance,v_gene,d_gene,j_gene,CDR3aa,CDR3nt
-,TRBV29-1,-,TRBJ2-5,CSVVTSIETQYF,TGCAGCGTTGTAACTAGTATAGAGACCCAGTACTTC
few,TRBV29-1,-,TRBJ2-7,CSVSTTAGEQYF,TGCAGCGTTTCAACGACCGCAGGCGAGCAGTACTTC
-,TRBV18,TRBD1,TRBJ2-5,CASSRTGLETQYF,TGTGCCAGCTCACGGACAGGGTTGGAGACCCAGTACTTC
-,TRBV5-1,TRBD1,TRBJ1-1,CASSQGDRGFSEAFF,TGCGCCAGCAGCCAAGGGGACAGGGGGTTTAGTGAAGCTTTCTTT
-,TRBV7-8,TRBD1,TRBJ1-2,CASSFDRGPYGYTF,TGTGCCAGCAGCTTCGACAGGGGGCCCTATGGCTACACCTTC
-,TRBV5-4,-,TRBJ2-2,CASSFGRPRNTGELFF,TGTGCCAGCAGCTTTGGCCGGCCGAGAAACACCGGGGAGCTGTTTTTT
-,TRBV5-6,-,TRBJ2-7,CASSLDDPPYEQYF,TGTGCCAGCAGCTTGGATGACCCGCCCTACGAGCAGTACTTC
-,TRBV11-2,TRBD1,TRBJ1-3,CASSQPGQGFTIYF,TGTGCCAGCAGCCAACCGGGACAGGGGTTCACCATATATTTT
-,TRBV6-4,TRBD1,TRBJ1-2,CASSEGTGTPYGYTF,TGTGCCAGCAGTGAGGGGACAGGGACCCCTTATGGCTACACCTTC
-,TRBV7-7,-,TRBJ2-5,CASSLGVTPFGETQYF,TGTGCCAGCAGCTTAGGGGTAACGCCCTTCGGAGAGACCCAGTACTTC
once,TRBV5-1,TRBD1,TRBJ2-3,CASSLGQGATDTQYF,TGCGCCAGCAGCTTGGGACAGGGGGCTACAGATACGCAGTATTTT
-,TRBV10-3,-,TRBJ2-7,CAISESGGRVSREQYF,TGTGCCATCAGTGAGTCGGGGGGCAGGGTTTCTCGCGAGCAGTACTTC
-,TRBV5-8,TRBD1,TRBJ1-5,CASRGQNQPQHF,TGTGCCAGCAGGGGACAGAATCAGCCCCAGCATTTT
-,TRBV10-3,-,TRBJ1-5,CAISDDPSQPQHF,TGTGCCATCAGTGATGATCCTTCTCAGCCCCAGCATTTT
-,TRBV11-2,TRBD2,TRBJ2-2,CASQTGGRTGELFF,TGTGCCAGCCAAACGGGGGGACGCACCGGGGAGCTGTTTTTT
few,TRBV19,-,TRBJ1-6,CASSRDNSPLHF,TGTGCCAGTAGCCGGGACAATTCACCCCTCCACTTT
-,TRBV19,-,TRBJ1-5,CASTHRTGQPQHF,TGTGCCAGTACCCACCGGACTGGTCAGCCCCAGCATTTT
-,TRBV29-1,-,TRBJ2-7,CSVGDLYEQYF,TGCAGCGTAGGGGACCTCTACGAGCAGTACTTC
-,TRBV19,-,TRBJ2-2,CASRGGQFTGELFF,TGTGCCAGTAGAGGTGGGCAGTTCACCGGGGAGCTGTTTTTT
-,TRBV11-2,TRBD2,TRBJ2-3,CASRFSGGVYSTDTQYF,TGTGCCAGCAGATTTAGCGGGGGGGTTTACAGCACAGATACGCAGTATTTT
-,TRBV30,TRBD2,TRBJ2-4,CASRLAGGLLAKNIQYF,TGTGCCTCCCGACTAGCGGGGGGTCTCTTAGCCAAAAACATTCAGTACTTC
-,TRBV12-2,-,TRBJ1-1,CASRVRHLMRENTEAFF,TGTGCAAGTCGCGTACGACACCTTATGAGGGAGAACACTGAAGCTTTCTTT
-,TRBV7-2,TRBD2,TRBJ2-3,CASSSLGLAGFSTDTQYF,TGTGCCAGCAGCTCGTTGGGACTAGCGGGGTTCAGCACAGATACGCAGTATTTT
-,TRBV6-5,TRBD1,TRBJ2-7,CASTSDRGDGEQYF,TGTGCCAGCACCTCCGACAGGGGGGATGGCGAGCAGTACTTC
-,TRBV7-8,-,TRBJ1-1,CASSGGSSDTEAFF,TGTGCCAGCAGCGGAGGGAGTTCGGACACTGAAGCTTTCTTT
-,TRBV5-5,TRBD1,TRBJ2-7,CASSLDRGLPSYEQYF,TGTGCCAGCAGCTTGGACAGGGGGCTCCCCTCCTACGAGCAGTACTTC
-,TRBV6-1,TRBD2,TRBJ2-1,CASRRIGGGEQFF,TGTGCCAGCCGGCGTATAGGCGGGGGGGAGCAGTTCTTC
-,TRBV30,TRBD1,TRBJ1-5,CAWNDRADQPQHF,TGTGCCTGGAACGACAGGGCTGATCAGCCCCAGCATTTT
-,TRBV30,TRBD1,TRBJ1-2,CAWSRGDYGYTF,TGTGCCTGGTCCAGGGGGGACTATGGCTACACCTTC
few,TRBV19,-,TRBJ1-2,CASSIGQEYGYTF,TGTGCCAGTAGTATAGGACAGGAGTATGGCTACACCTTC
-,TRBV18,TRBD1,TRBJ1-4,CASSSRTGGTNEKLFF,TGTGCCAGCTCATCCCGGACAGGGGGGACTAATGAAAAACTGTTTTTT
-,TRBV2,-,TRBJ1-5,CASSIDVNQPQHF,TGTGCCAGCAGCATAGACGTAAATCAGCCCCAGCATTTT
-,TRBV28,-,TRBJ1-3,CASSSWDREVNTIYF,TGTGCCAGCAGTTCCTGGGACCGGGAAGTTAACACCATATATTTT
-,TRBV21-1,-,TRBJ2-7,CASSMHGTGVEQYF,TGTGCCAGCAGCATGCACGGGACAGGGGTCGAGCAGTACTTC
once,TRBV6-6,-,TRBJ2-7,CASSLFYEQYF,TGTGCCAGCAGTTTATTCTACGAGCAGTACTTC
-,TRBV4-1,TRBD1,TRBJ1-6,CASTLGGTEVNSPLHF,TGCGCCAGCACCCTAGGCGGGACAGAAGTTAATTCACCCCTCCACTTT
-,TRBV7-9,TRBD2,TRBJ2-3,CASSLVSFGGGRTDTQYF,TGTGCCAGCAGCTTAGTGAGTTTTGGGGGAGGGCGCACAGATACGCAGTATTTT
-,TRBV28,-,TRBJ2-1,CASSLGVGGSYNEQFF,TGTGCCAGCAGTTTAGGGGTGGGGGGCTCCTACAATGAGCAGTTCTTC
-,TRBV21-1,-,TRBJ2-5,CASSTPGQQTETQYF,TGTGCCAGCAGCACTCCGGGACAGCAAACGGAGACCCAGTACTTC
-,TRBV10-3,TRBD2,TRBJ2-1,CATSSGGFGEQFF,TGTGCCACCTCGAGCGGGGGGTTTGGTGAGCAGTTCTTC
-,TRBV6-1,TRBD1,TRBJ2-7,CASTINRGEQYF,TGTGCCAGCACCATCAACAGGGGCGAGCAGTACTTC
-,TRBV27,-,TRBJ1-2,CASSSWEPGGYTF,TGTGCCAGCAGTTCCTGGGAGCCCGGGGGCTACACCTTC
many,TRBV7-8,-,TRBJ2-7,CASSQMYEQYF,TGTGCCAGCAGTCAGATGTACGAGCAGTACTTC
-,TRBV5-4,-,TRBJ2-7,CASSPSPSEGSEQYF,TGTGCCAGCAGCCCCTCCCCCTCCGAGGGGTCCGAGCAGTACTTC